This T cell receptor (beta chain) was sequenced in a study of beta chain features in type 1 diabetes (dated by TCRdb to the late 2010s). At the level of the whole study: No differences in mean age, gender distribution, total cell number or subset yield were found between patients and healthy donors. A total of some 100,000,000 sorted cells were examined across all samples, and a strong correlation was observed between cell number per subset and RNA yield. In the study, recently diagnosed type 1 diabetes patients and matched healthy donors were compared on the TCRB repertoires of their sorted circulating CD4+ T cell subsets. Naive and central memory subsets were obtained from all 30 or so donors, but regulatory and stem cell-like memory subsets were isolated from only 8 patients and about eight healthy donors.

The CDR3 runs 16 amino acids, cysteine and phenylalanine included. The kept DNA is CDR3 alone, 48 bases in frame from the first base. V is clipped by 3 bases and J by 1 base, and the sequence between their germline boundaries is 15 bases long. The germline V gene specifies MDHEN as CDR1 and SYDVKM as CDR2. As to this clone: This receptor's antigen is unknown. Nothing much larger sits one base from this clone, and base qualities are not available.

From each donor, a single peripheral blood sample of approximately 0.11 L on average was drawn into heparinised tubes. A BD FACSAria II was used to sort naive, central memory, regulatory and stem cell-like memory CD4+ T cells with a panel that included CD45RO, CCR7, CD25, CD127, CD95 and CD27. Purity was above 98% for every sorted population. Right away, PBMCs were isolated by Lymphoprep density gradient centrifugation and were stained directly, with no culture step. So that batch effects would be minimized, each experiment stained and sorted samples in pairs, pairing one healthy donor with one patient. Summary of the overall study and its limitations: Shorter templates might have been favored by PCR, but patient and control samples were amplified and corrected together, so both groups would have been affected equally by any skew. Naive, central memory and regulatory TCRB repertoires appeared to be more alike among patients than among healthy donors. Fewer insertions and more nucleotide deletions at VDJ recombination sites were observed in patients with type 1 diabetes, implying thymic rearrangement abnormalities. Because cDNA was sequenced instead of genomic DNA, activated cells with high expression could be over-represented, although the groups did not differ in activation or CD3 levels. Only small numbers of individuals were included in the HLA sub-analyses, which left unresolved whether HLA type had any influence on TCRB rearrangement. Type 1 diabetes patients showed a moderate but significant shortening of TCRB CDR3 length in all four CD4+ subsets.

The entire amount of isolated RNA was reverse transcribed using the High Capacity cDNA Reverse Transcription Kit, so the sequenced TCRB transcripts were expressed ones. Naive, central memory and regulatory T cell samples underwent deep immunoSEQ sequencing, averaging approximately 3.5 million total reads per sample. Sorted cells were lysed in RLT buffer and RNA was extracted with DNase-treated RNeasy Micro or Mini kits, depending on cell number. To prevent cross-contamination, every cell subset was processed on its own, while patient and healthy donor samples were processed together. The immunoSEQ multiplex PCR was used to amplify TCRB sequences from cDNA, yielding 87-bp fragments that span the CDR3 region. Sequencing of the amplicons was performed on the Illumina HiSeq platform. The paper's processing steps were these. PCR bias was corrected computationally using synthetic template baselines, and reads within Hamming distance 2 were collapsed, with unmergeable singletons discarded. Reads were aligned against IMGT to assign V, D and J genes, CDR3 length and insertions or deletions at six rearrangement sites. Within each subset, clonotype counts were normalized to sorted cell number, after which true diversity and Gini coefficients were computed with the tcR R package. Repertoire sharing was quantified using the overlap coefficient calculated on TCRB nucleotide sequences. Out-of-frame TCRB sequences from naive cells were analyzed as a proxy for the pre-selection repertoire. In its TCRdb copy, this immuneACCESS table keeps in-frame sequences only and misses some clones. Where compared with another copy, unresolved V genes explain less than half of these, and the others have no known cause. D and trimming were read from the DNA, whereas the V and J calls and clone size are those reported in that table. The sample includes over 500,000 clones, with about 14% observed a single time. Of the sample, about 0.097% falls within the top ten clones.

This TCR came from a young man in good health. Material for sequencing was naive CD4+ T cells from blood. What the cell subset or site label conveys for this sample: true naive CD4+ T cells. The rearranged segments are TRBV28 and TRBJ2-5; possibly the D gene is TRBD2, per 5 matching bases. CDR3 region: CASSLSPAGGQETQYF. Read as DNA, the sequence is TGTGCCAGCAGTTTGTCCCCCGCGGGCGGCCAAGAGACCCAGTACTTC.